This T cell receptor (beta chain) was captured by sequencing in a study of control samples from healthy donors and cancer patients. The data were produced by immunoSEQ multiplex PCR, yet TCRdb's version contains in-frame clones alone and is incomplete. The sample consists of roughly 370,000 clones, 75% to 95% of them appearing once. With 3 bases removed from V and 0 bases from J, the gap between germline ends came to 11 bases. The CDR3 consists of 15 residues. Germline lookup yields CDR1 PRHDT and CDR2 FYEKMQ (reference sequence). What was sequenced was PBMCs. The chain recombines TRBV13 with TRBJ1-2; no clear D. This TCR was sampled from a man in his forties with head and neck cancer. The CDR3 nucleotides are TGTGCCAGCAGCTTGGCTGGGGTAGCTAACTATGGCTACACCTTC. Translation gives CASSLAGVANYGYTF.